Sequencing of this TCR beta chain was carried out in a study of blood T cell repertoires in COVID-19. Study as a whole: Both acute and convalescent COVID-19 samples were obtained from the United States, Italy and Spain. The cDNA or gDNA used as material had been derived from T cells, B-cell-depleted T cells, or PBMCs.

CDR3 size: 15 residues. Losses at the gene ends were 3 bases for V and 6 bases for J; bases not matched to a gene: 8. Germline V lookup: CDR1 SGHTA, CDR2 FQGNSA. Source study methods: Estimated nucleated cell counts came from reference gene primer amplification. Method: immunoSEQ multiplex PCR; TCRdb's copy keeps in-frame clones and lacks some. That table furnishes V, J and clone size, whereas the DNA furnished D and trimming. This sample carries roughly 100,000 clones, around 88% of them seen once, and the ten largest clones take roughly 3.5%. The chain joins TRBV7-2 to TRBJ2-7, with 10 bases fitting TRBD2. The material sequenced was peripheral blood. The receptor was derived from a human donor in a cohort sampled during active COVID-19. CDR3 bases: TGTGCCAGCAGCTTGGTAACAAGCGGGAGGGCCGAGCAGTACTTC. Its translation is CASSLVTSGRAEQYF.